Listed below are T cell receptor beta chains from one sample, sequenced in a study of blood T cells in healthy people across ages. TCRdb re-derived calls from the 5' RACE reads in MiXCR, one entry per CDR3 protein. Seen here are approximately 1.5 million distinct CDR3 sequences, roughly two fifths observed once, and the top ten hold approximately 4.1%. Specimen: blood. Receptors were obtained from a woman aged 18-30 years in good health. Each CDR3 is given with its conserved first and last residue. D genes are given only for firm matches. A clone size is listed for some rows: how often the clone was seen (once, few, many), or a class if it is expanded.

d_call j_call v_call clone_size cdr3_aa cdr3_nt
TRBD2 TRBJ2-3 TRBV28 many CASTTHRTSISDTQYF TGTGCCAGCACTACCCATCGGACTAGCATCTCAGATACGCAGTATTTT
- TRBJ2-7 TRBV7-2 - CASSLERRYEQYF TGTGCCAGCAGCTTAGAGCGGCGCTACGAGCAGTACTTC
TRBD2 TRBJ2-5 TRBV5-1 - CASSLSGRGEQETQYF TGCGCCAGCAGCTTGTCGGGCCGGGGGGAGCAAGAGACCCAGTACTTC
- TRBJ2-1 TRBV6-2/TRBV6-3 once CASSYSTAAPYNEQFF TGTGCCAGCAGTTACTCGACAGCTGCGCCCTACAATGAGCAGTTCTTC
- TRBJ1-5 TRBV6-5 - CASSPIPTGPTQPQHF TGTGCCAGCAGTCCTATCCCGACAGGCCCCACCCAGCCCCAGCATTTT
TRBD1 TRBJ1-1 TRBV27 - CASSFSWTGVNTEAFF TGTGCCAGCAGTTTCTCTTGGACAGGCGTGAACACTGAAGCTTTCTTT
TRBD2 TRBJ2-7 TRBV3-1 - CASSQVAGGAYEQYF TGTGCCAGCAGCCAAGTAGCGGGAGGCGCCTACGAGCAGTACTTC
TRBD2 TRBJ2-1 TRBV5-1 - CASSLTSGGQFF TGCGCCAGCAGCCTAACTAGCGGAGGACAGTTCTTC
- TRBJ2-7 TRBV12-3/TRBV12-4 few CASSRGHTKNYEQYF TGTGCCAGCAGTCGTGGACACACCAAAAACTACGAGCAGTACTTC
- TRBJ2-3 TRBV29-1 - CSVGGRMSTDTQYF TGCAGCGTTGGGGGACGGATGAGCACAGATACGCAGTATTTT
TRBD1 TRBJ2-5 TRBV5-1 - CASRPGQGETQYF TGCGCCAGCAGACCTGGACAGGGTGAGACCCAGTACTTC
- TRBJ2-6 TRBV24-1 - CATTGAGANVLTF TGTGCCACCACAGGGGCCGGGGCCAACGTCCTGACTTTC
TRBD1 TRBJ1-1 TRBV2 - CASKRDRGPTEAFF TGTGCCAGCAAAAGGGACAGGGGGCCTACTGAAGCTTTCTTT
- TRBJ2-3 TRBV27 - CASTGPRTDTQYF TGTGCCAGCACTGGACCTCGCACAGATACGCAGTATTTT
- TRBJ2-3 TRBV13 - CASSLVAGWFTDTQYF TGTGCCAGCAGCCTAGTGGCAGGGTGGTTTACAGATACGCAGTATTTT
- TRBJ1-5 TRBV2 - CASGLQGLGQPQHF TGTGCCAGCGGCTTACAGGGCCTCGGGCAGCCCCAGCATTTT
TRBD2 TRBJ2-1 TRBV28 few CANSFGTSGRWRDEQFF TGTGCCAACAGTTTCGGGACTAGCGGGAGGTGGAGGGATGAGCAGTTCTTC
- TRBJ1-1 TRBV4-3 once CASTQLLGGDGGMNTEAFF TGCGCCAGCACCCAACTCCTGGGGGGGGACGGTGGCATGAACACTGAAGCTTTCTTT
TRBD1 TRBJ2-5 TRBV9 - CASSRQGETQYF TGTGCCAGCAGTCGACAGGGTGAGACCCAGTACTTC
TRBD2 TRBJ2-3 TRBV14 - CASSQRRIAGVDTQYF TGTGCCAGCAGCCAACGTAGAATAGCGGGGGTAGATACGCAGTATTTT
- TRBJ1-4 TRBV6-5 - CASSYIGPGRGSRKLFF TGTGCCAGCAGTTATATTGGGCCGGGACGGGGGAGTAGAAAACTGTTTTTT
- TRBJ1-2 TRBV4-3 once CASSRAGQGVGYTF TGCGCCAGCAGCCGGGCAGGGCAGGGAGTTGGCTACACCTTC